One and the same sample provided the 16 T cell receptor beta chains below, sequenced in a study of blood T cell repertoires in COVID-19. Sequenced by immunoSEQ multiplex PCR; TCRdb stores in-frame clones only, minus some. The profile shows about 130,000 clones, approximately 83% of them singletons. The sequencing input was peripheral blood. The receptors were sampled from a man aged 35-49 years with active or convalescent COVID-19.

CDR3 protein: CASSSGLDSPLHF. For the CDR3, the DNA is TGCGCCAGCAGCTCAGGGTTGGATTCACCCCTCCACTTT. V and J are TRBV5-1 and TRBJ1-6, with a possible D match to TRBD1 (5 bases). The germline V and J ends were trimmed by 3 bases and 8 bases, with 9 bases remaining between them. This CDR3 has 13 residues. CDR1 and CDR2 from the germline V gene are SGHRS and YFSETQ.

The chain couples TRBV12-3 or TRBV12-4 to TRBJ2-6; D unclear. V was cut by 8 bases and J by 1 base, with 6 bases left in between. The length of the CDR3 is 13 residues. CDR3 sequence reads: CASPPSGANVLTF. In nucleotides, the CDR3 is TGTGCCAGCCCCCCTTCTGGGGCCAACGTCCTGACTTTC.

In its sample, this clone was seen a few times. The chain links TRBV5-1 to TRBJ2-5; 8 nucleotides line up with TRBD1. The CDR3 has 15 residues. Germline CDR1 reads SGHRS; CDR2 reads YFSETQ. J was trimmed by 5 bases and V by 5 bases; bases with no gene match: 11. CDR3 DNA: TGCGCCAGCAGATCAGGACAGGGAGGCCCTGAGACCCAGTACTTC. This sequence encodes CASRSGQGGPETQYF.

CDR3 sequence: CASSLRTGTGNQPQHF. The CDR3 bases are TGTGCCAGCAGCCTCCGGACAGGGACGGGCAATCAGCCCCAGCATTTT. The chain links TRBV27 to TRBJ1-5; 8 bases are a match to TRBD1. The V gene end was trimmed by 6 bases and the J gene end by 2 bases; junction bases not matched to a gene: 9. The CDR3 loop spans 16 amino acids. The germline V gene encodes CDR1 MNHEY and CDR2 SMNVEV (reference sequence).

This chain's CDR3 is CASSFPGGTDTQYF. CDR3 bases: TGTGCCAGCAGTTTCCCGGGAGGGACGGATACGCAGTATTTT. The gene calls are TRBV28 and TRBJ2-3; 8 bases map to TRBD2. V was pared by 3 bases and J by 6 bases, with 5 bases of the junction left unmatched. The CDR3 length is 14 residues. The germline V gene encodes CDR1 MDHEN and CDR2 SYDVKM.

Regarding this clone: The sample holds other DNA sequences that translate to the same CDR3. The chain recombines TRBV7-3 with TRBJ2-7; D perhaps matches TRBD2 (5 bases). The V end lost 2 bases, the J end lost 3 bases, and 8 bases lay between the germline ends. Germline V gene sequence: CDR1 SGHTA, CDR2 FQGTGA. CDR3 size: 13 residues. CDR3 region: CASSLGGGYEQYF. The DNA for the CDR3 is TGTGCCAGCAGCTTAGGAGGAGGCTACGAGCAGTACTTC.

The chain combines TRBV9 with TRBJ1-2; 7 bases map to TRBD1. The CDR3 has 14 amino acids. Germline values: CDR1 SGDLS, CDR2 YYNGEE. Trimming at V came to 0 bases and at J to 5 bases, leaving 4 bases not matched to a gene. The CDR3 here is CASSVADRDYGYTF. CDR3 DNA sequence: TGTGCCAGCAGCGTAGCAGACAGGGATTATGGCTACACCTTC.

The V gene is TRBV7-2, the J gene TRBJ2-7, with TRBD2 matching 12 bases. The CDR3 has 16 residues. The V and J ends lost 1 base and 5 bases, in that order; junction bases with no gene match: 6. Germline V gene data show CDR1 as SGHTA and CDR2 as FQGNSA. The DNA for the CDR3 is TGTGCCAGCAGCTTAGGGCTAGCGGGGGGGCAGAACGAGCAGTACTTC. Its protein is CASSLGLAGGQNEQYF.

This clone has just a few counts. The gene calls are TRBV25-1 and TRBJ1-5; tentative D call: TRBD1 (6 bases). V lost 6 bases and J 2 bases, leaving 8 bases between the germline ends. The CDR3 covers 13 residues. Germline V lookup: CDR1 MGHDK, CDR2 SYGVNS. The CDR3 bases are TGTGCCAGCAGCAGGGGTGGCAATCAGCCCCAGCATTTT. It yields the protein CASSRGGNQPQHF.

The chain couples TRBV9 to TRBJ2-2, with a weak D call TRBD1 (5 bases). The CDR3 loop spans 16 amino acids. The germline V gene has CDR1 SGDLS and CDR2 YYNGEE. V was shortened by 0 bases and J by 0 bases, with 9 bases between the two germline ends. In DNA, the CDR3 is TGTGCCAGCAGCGTAGTAAGACAGCCGAACACCGGGGAGCTGTTTTTT. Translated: CASSVVRQPNTGELFF.

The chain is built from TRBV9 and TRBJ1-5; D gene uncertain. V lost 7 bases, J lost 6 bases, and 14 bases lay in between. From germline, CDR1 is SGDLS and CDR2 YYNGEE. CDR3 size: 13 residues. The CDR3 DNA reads TGTGCCAGCGGGAATACGGGAGGTCAGCCCCAGCATTTT. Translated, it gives CASGNTGGQPQHF.

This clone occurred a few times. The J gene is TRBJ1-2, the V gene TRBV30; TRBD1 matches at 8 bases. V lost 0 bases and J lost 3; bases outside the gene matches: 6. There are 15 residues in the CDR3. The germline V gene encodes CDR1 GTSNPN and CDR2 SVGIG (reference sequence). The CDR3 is CAWSVQDRAYYGYTF. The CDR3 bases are TGTGCCTGGAGTGTACAGGACAGGGCCTACTATGGCTACACCTTC.

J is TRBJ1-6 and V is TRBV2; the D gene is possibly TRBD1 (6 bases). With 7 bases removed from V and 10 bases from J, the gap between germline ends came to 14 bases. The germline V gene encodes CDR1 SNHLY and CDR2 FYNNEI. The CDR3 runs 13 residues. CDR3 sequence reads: CASIRDIKSPLHF. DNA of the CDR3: TGTGCCAGCATCCGGGACATTAAATCACCCCTCCACTTT.

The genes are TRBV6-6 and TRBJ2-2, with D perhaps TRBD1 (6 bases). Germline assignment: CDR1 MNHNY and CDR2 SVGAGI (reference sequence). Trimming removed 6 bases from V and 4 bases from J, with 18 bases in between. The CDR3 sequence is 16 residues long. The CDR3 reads CASSPRGTTPTGELFF. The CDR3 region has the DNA TGTGCCAGCAGCCCCAGGGGCACCACACCCACCGGGGAGCTGTTTTTT.

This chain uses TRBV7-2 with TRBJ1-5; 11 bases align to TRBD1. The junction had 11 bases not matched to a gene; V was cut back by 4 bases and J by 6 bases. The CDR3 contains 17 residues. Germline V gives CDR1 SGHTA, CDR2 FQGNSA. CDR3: CASSSPPGTGGFQPQHF. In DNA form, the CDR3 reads TGTGCCAGCAGCTCACCTCCCGGGACAGGGGGATTTCAGCCCCAGCATTTT.

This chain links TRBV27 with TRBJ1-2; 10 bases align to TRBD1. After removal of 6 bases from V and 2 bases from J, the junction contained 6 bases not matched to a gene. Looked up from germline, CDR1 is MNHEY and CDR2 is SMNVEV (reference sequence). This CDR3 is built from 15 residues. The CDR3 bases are TGTGCCAGCAGGAAGCTGGGACAGGGGAACTATGGCTACACCTTC. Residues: CASRKLGQGNYGYTF.